These T cell receptor beta chains were read from a single sample in a study of T cell responses to AZD1222 COVID-19 vaccine. Only in-frame clones appear in the TCRdb table, and some are missing; sequencing was by immunoSEQ multiplex PCR. This sample has some 150,000 clones, with over 70% found just once. The starting material was peripheral blood, obtained 28 days after the second AZD1222 dose. These receptor sequences come from an adult who received the AZD1222 COVID-19 vaccine. Both conserved end residues are part of each CDR3.

j_call: TRBJ1-5; v_call: TRBV28; cdr3_aa: CASSPGTGRQPQHF
j_call: TRBJ1-2; v_call: TRBV28; cdr3_aa: CASSLLGDNPRDGYTF
j_call: TRBJ2-7; v_call: TRBV29-1; cdr3_aa: CSVSGGTYEQYF
j_call: TRBJ1-1; v_call: TRBV19; cdr3_aa: CASRPAGLKNTEAFF
j_call: TRBJ1-1; v_call: TRBV5-1; cdr3_aa: CASSLSLQGGTEAFF
j_call: TRBJ1-1; v_call: TRBV7-6; cdr3_aa: CASSLLGERAFF
j_call: TRBJ1-2; v_call: TRBV4-3; cdr3_aa: CASSQSLVGTDYYGYTF
j_call: TRBJ1-1; v_call: TRBV6-2/TRBV6-3; cdr3_aa: CASSYGEQGHTEAFF
j_call: TRBJ2-7; v_call: TRBV19; cdr3_aa: CASSMVGAGISYEQYF
j_call: TRBJ1-3; v_call: TRBV5-4; cdr3_aa: CASSLIGGRGNTIYF
j_call: TRBJ2-3; v_call: TRBV15; cdr3_aa: CATSRGSTSTDTQYF
j_call: TRBJ1-5; v_call: TRBV29-1; cdr3_aa: CSVSDHNQPQHF
j_call: TRBJ2-1; v_call: TRBV10-3; cdr3_aa: CAISENPTGAGVYNEQFF
j_call: TRBJ2-3; v_call: TRBV2; cdr3_aa: CASSEEGGRGTDTQYF
j_call: TRBJ2-4; v_call: TRBV11-2; cdr3_aa: CASSLGRVGIGAKNIQYF
j_call: TRBJ1-1; v_call: TRBV6-5; cdr3_aa: CASRQGYTEAFF